The next 21 T cell receptor beta chains were all read from a single sample in a study of siplizumab effects on memory and regulatory T cells. Measured with immunoSEQ multiplex PCR; TCRdb has only the in-frame clones, and not every one. There are some 120,000 clones in the sample; about 94% occur only once, and around 1.7% lies in the top ten. What was sequenced was non-Treg CD4+ T cells sorted from blood. The receptor source for this set is a human donor in good health.

CDR3 sequence reads: CASSRDRGGGNSPLHF. CDR3 coding DNA: TGTGCCAGCTCACGGGACAGAGGCGGGGGCAATTCACCCCTCCACTTT. V is TRBV18 and J is TRBJ1-6, with TRBD1 identical over 7 bases. V was clipped by 4 bases and J by 7 bases; unmatched bases: 10. Germline CDR1 and CDR2: KGHSH and LQKENI. The CDR3 has 16 residues.

The rearrangement joins TRBV2 to TRBJ1-4; 7 bases fit TRBD1. V was pared by 7 bases and J by 8 bases, with 10 bases of the junction left unmatched. The CDR3 has 14 amino acids. Germline values: CDR1 SNHLY, CDR2 FYNNEI. CDR3 sequence: CASKTDRSGEKLFF. Here the CDR3 DNA reads TGTGCCAGCAAAACGGACAGGTCAGGAGAAAAACTGTTTTTT. The complete variable domain, with remaining parts taken from reference TRBV2 and TRBJ1-4, reads EPEVTQTPSHQVTQMGQEVILRCVPISNHLYFYWYRQILGQKVEFLVSFYNNEISEKSEIFDDQFSVERPDGSNFTLKIRSTKLEDSAMYFCASKTDRSGEKLFFGSGTQLSVL.

CDR3 region: CASSPGRSGARYEQYF. The DNA for the CDR3 is TGTGCCAGCAGCCCGGGCCGATCGGGAGCGAGATACGAGCAGTACTTC. This sequence joins TRBV5-4 and TRBJ2-7; perhaps TRBD2 as D (6 bases). V gave up 4 bases and J gave up 4 bases, with 21 bases separating them. Germline V gene lookup returns CDR1 SGHNT and CDR2 YYREEE (reference sequence). This CDR3 contains 16 residues.

V usage is TRBV6-5 and J usage is TRBJ1-3, with TRBD1 matching over 7 bases. With V trimmed by 5 bases and J by 3 bases, 1 base remained unmatched. The CDR3 has 13 amino acids. CDR1 and CDR2 from the germline V gene are MNHEY and SVGAGI. The CDR3 region is CASSRDSGNTIYF. The CDR3 DNA follows: TGTGCCAGCAGTAGGGACAGTGGAAACACCATATATTTT.

This clone was seen only once. V gene TRBV29-1 combines with J gene TRBJ2-2; the match to TRBD2 covers 9 bases. J was trimmed by 6 bases and V by 8 bases; bases with no gene match: 7. This CDR3 has 13 residues. CDR1 is SQVTM and CDR2 is ANQGSEA in the germline V gene. The CDR3 sequence: CSSSGGLAGELFF. The DNA of the CDR3 is TGCAGCAGCAGCGGGGGGTTGGCCGGGGAGCTGTTTTTT.

The chain joins TRBV9 to TRBJ1-1; D ambiguous. This CDR3 region has 14 residues. From germline, CDR1 is SGDLS and CDR2 YYNGEE. The ends were cut back, 3 bases at V and 5 bases at J, with 14 bases in the middle. The CDR3 region has the DNA TGTGCCAGCAGCGAGGGCCTCACGGGAACTGAAGCTTTCTTT. Its translation: CASSEGLTGTEAFF.

This sequence joins TRBV2 and TRBJ2-5; TRBD2 matches 7 bases. The junction had 8 bases not matched to a gene; V was cut back by 8 bases and J by 2 bases. The CDR3 sequence is 14 residues long. Germline-derived CDR1 and CDR2 are SNHLY and FYNNEI. The CDR3 sequence is CASGLEAGQETQYF. The CDR3, as DNA: TGTGCCAGCGGACTAGAGGCTGGGCAAGAGACCCAGTACTTC.

The V call is TRBV5-4, the J call TRBJ2-7; D is ambiguous. The CDR3 runs 14 residues. The germline gives CDR1 SGHNT, CDR2 YYREEE (reference sequence). The V end was cut by 2 bases, the J end by 0 bases, with 9 bases between. The CDR3 region is CASSFSADSYEQYF. The CDR3 DNA sequence: TGTGCCAGCAGCTTTTCGGCGGACTCCTACGAGCAGTACTTC. Drawing the rest from reference TRBV5-4 and TRBJ2-7, the complete variable domain is ETGVTQSPTHLIKTRGQQVTLRCSSQSGHNTVSWYQQALGQGPQFIFQYYREEENGRGNFPPRFSGLQFPNYSSELNVNALELDDSALYLCASSFSADSYEQYFGPGTRLTVT.

This chain links TRBV6-1 with TRBJ1-2; D might be TRBD1 (6 bases). The CDR3 covers 15 residues. Germline CDR1 MNHNS, CDR2 SASEGT. Trimming removed 6 bases from V and 4 bases from J, with 18 bases in between. CDR3 protein: CASRPTQGNLYGYTF. CDR3 coding DNA: TGTGCCAGCAGACCTACTCAGGGGAACCTCTATGGCTACACCTTC.

The table lists this clone with a few counts. The CDR3 DNA reads as TGTGCCAGCAGCTTTCTCCCTCAGCCCCAGCATTTT. Translated: CASSFLPQPQHF. The chain combines TRBV7-3 with TRBJ1-5; D gene uncertain. Deletions cut 3 bases from V and 6 bases from J, with 6 bases between. Germline CDR1 SGHTA, CDR2 FQGTGA. This CDR3 comprises 12 residues.

This chain links TRBV29-1 with TRBJ2-2; D could derive from TRBD1 or TRBD2 (6 bases each). The CDR3 sequence is 12 residues long. The germline V and J ends were trimmed by 6 bases and 6 bases, with 11 bases remaining between them. Germline V gene sequence: CDR1 SQVTM, CDR2 ANQGSEA. CDR3 nucleotides: TGCAGCGTGGGGGGACAACCCGGGGAGCTGTTTTTT. It translates to CSVGGQPGELFF.

V is TRBV5-5 and J is TRBJ1-1, with a tentative D call TRBD1 (5 bases). CDR3 length: 13 residues. Germline CDR1 reads SGHKS; CDR2 reads YYEKEE (reference sequence). Trimming shortened V by 0 bases and J by 3 bases, and 6 bases separated the two germline ends. The CDR3 spells CASSLVGDTEAFF. DNA for the CDR3: TGTGCCAGCAGCTTGGTAGGGGACACTGAAGCTTTCTTT.

The chain employs TRBV29-1 and TRBJ1-4, with 7 bases lining up with TRBD1. Germline CDR1 is SQVTM and CDR2 is ANQGSEA. The CDR3 covers 13 residues. V lost 4 bases, J lost 8 bases, and 7 bases stayed unmatched. The CDR3, as DNA: TGCAGCGTTGCAACAGGGGTACTCGAAAAACTGTTTTTT. This codes for CSVATGVLEKLFF.

This chain links TRBV5-8 with TRBJ2-1; D is uncertain. The CDR3 loop spans 15 amino acids. The V gene's germline CDR1 is SGHTS and CDR2 YDEGEE. The V and J ends lost 4 bases and 0 bases respectively, with 11 bases between them. CDR3 loop: CASSPRASSYNEQFF. The CDR3 DNA sequence: TGTGCCAGCAGCCCCCGGGCGTCCTCCTACAATGAGCAGTTCTTC.

The gene calls are TRBV21-1 and TRBJ2-5. TRBV21-1 is marked as a pseudogene. This CDR3 spans 16 amino acids. This CDR3 reads CASSNGPRIEQETQYF. CDR3 DNA sequence: TGTGCCAGCAGCAATGGGCCGCGGATAGAGCAAGAGACCCAGTACTTC.

The V gene is TRBV19, the J gene TRBJ1-1; D gene unclear. CDR1 is LNHDA and CDR2 is SQIVND in the germline V gene (reference sequence). The CDR3 is 13 residues long. Deletions cut 11 bases from V and 0 bases from J, with 13 bases between. The CDR3: CASERSMNTEAFF. CDR3 nucleotide sequence: TGTGCCTCCGAACGGTCCATGAACACTGAAGCTTTCTTT.

The rearrangement links TRBV11-2 to TRBJ1-2; TRBD1 might be the D (6 bases). Trimming took off 1 base at V and 6 bases at J, with 18 bases between the two ends. This CDR3 has 16 amino acids. Looked up from germline, CDR1 is SGHAT and CDR2 is FQNNGV. The CDR3 DNA reads TGTGCCAGCAGCTTAGCCGGTCAGGGACATCGGGATGGCTACACCTTC. This codes for CASSLAGQGHRDGYTF.

A word on this clone: The sample has other DNA sequences that encode this CDR3 too. The chain couples TRBV2 to TRBJ2-7; 8 bases match TRBD2. CDR1 and CDR2 from the germline V gene are SNHLY and FYNNEI. The V gene end was trimmed by 5 bases and the J gene end by 12 bases; junction bases not matched to a gene: 3. This CDR3 spans 10 amino acids. The DNA for the CDR3 is TGTGCCAGCAGTTCCGGGACTAGGTACTTC. Translation: CASSSGTRYF.

The chain employs TRBV10-3 and TRBJ2-5; tentatively, D is TRBD2 (6 bases). Germline V gene data show CDR1 as ENHRY and CDR2 as SYGVKD. V lost 0 bases and J lost 5, with 16 bases in between. The CDR3 sequence is 16 residues long. The CDR3 region has the DNA TGTGCCATCAGTGAGTCTGAACAGGCGGGGAAGGAGACCCAGTACTTC. It codes for CAISESEQAGKETQYF.

The genes are TRBV5-8 and TRBJ1-6; a possible D gene is TRBD1 (6 bases). From germline, CDR1 is SGHTS and CDR2 YDEGEE. Trimming took off 4 bases at V and 6 bases at J, with 11 bases between the two ends. CDR3 length: 14 amino acids. The CDR3 DNA reads as TGTGCCAGCAGCCGAGAGGACAGTAATTCACCCCTCCACTTT. As protein: CASSREDSNSPLHF.

The J gene is TRBJ1-2, the V gene TRBV19, with D hard to call. The CDR3 consists of 17 residues. The germline V gene encodes CDR1 LNHDA and CDR2 SQIVND (reference sequence). V was clipped by 3 bases and J by 7 bases, with 24 bases between them. CDR3 protein: CASSMKDRALKSAGYTF. The DNA of the CDR3 is TGTGCCAGTAGTATGAAGGACCGAGCCTTAAAAAGTGCTGGCTACACCTTC.